One and the same sample provided the 26 T cell receptor beta chains below, sequenced in a study of human T cells and chemical hapten exposure. In TCRdb, the RACE reads were re-called with MiXCR into one record per CDR3 protein. Among about 84,000 distinct CDR3 sequences listed, 10% to 11% were seen once. Time point reported: patch test 3, about 24 weeks after DPC sensitization. Treatment specified: therapeutic diphenylcyclopropenone sensitization with weekly scalp DPC. Here the sequenced sample was whole blood, taken in connection with sensitization to the hapten diphenylcyclopropenone (DPC). The receptor source for this set is a woman aged 45-60 years with alopecia areata. Some clones in this sample may be carry-over from other donors' samples.

V is TRBV12-3 or TRBV12-4 and J is TRBJ1-1; D possibly corresponds to TRBD1 (6 bases). The length of the CDR3 is 13 residues. V was pared by 3 bases and J by 4 bases, with 9 bases between. The CDR3 here is CASSFEQGTEAFF. The DNA of the CDR3 is TGTGCCAGCAGTTTCGAACAGGGCACTGAAGCTTTCTTT.

V usage is TRBV29-1 and J usage is TRBJ2-5; 7 bases match TRBD2. This CDR3 is 16 amino acids long. V dropped 6 bases and J dropped 4; count of bases not matched to a gene: 17. Germline CDR1 and CDR2: SQVTM and ANQGSEA. The CDR3, as DNA: TGCAGCGTGGGAGGGATAGCGGTGGGAGTGATAGAGACCCAGTACTTC. Translated, it gives CSVGGIAVGVIETQYF.

This clonotype turned up a few times. V and J are TRBV20-1 and TRBJ2-3; D may be TRBD1 (6 bases). This CDR3 region has 12 residues. Germline V lookup: CDR1 DFQATT, CDR2 SNEGSKA (reference sequence). The CDR3 loop is CGVRQERDTQYF. The CDR3 DNA sequence: TGCGGAGTAAGACAGGAGCGCGATACGCAGTATTTT.

This clonotype was detected many times. This chain links TRBV11-2 with TRBJ2-2; D may be TRBD1 (6 bases). Germline assignment: CDR1 SGHAT and CDR2 FQNNGV. The CDR3 covers 15 residues. V lost 5 bases and J lost 0, with 10 bases in between. CDR3 bases: TGTGCCAGCAGCCGGACAGCTTCGAACACCGGGGAGCTGTTTTTT. Protein: CASSRTASNTGELFF.

This clonotype was recorded a few times. The rearrangement links TRBV4-3 to TRBJ2-1; 7 nucleotides line up with TRBD1. This CDR3 spans 16 amino acids. The junction had 6 bases not matched to a gene; V was cut back by 0 bases and J by 4 bases. Germline loops: CDR1 LGHNA, CDR2 YSLEER. CDR3 region: CASSQDYRGVYNEQFF. The CDR3 nucleotides are TGCGCCAGCAGCCAAGATTACAGGGGCGTTTACAATGAGCAGTTCTTC.

Regarding this clonotype: This may stem from a read error, because a much larger clone lies one nucleotide away. CDR3 in DNA: TGCAGTGCTAGAGATAGGACTAGCGGGAGATCAGAAACGCAGTATTTT. It codes for CSARDRTSGRSETQYF. The chain links TRBV20-1 to TRBJ2-3; 13 nucleotides agree with TRBD2. This CDR3 contains 16 residues. CDR1 is DFQATT and CDR2 is SNEGSKA in the germline V gene (reference sequence).

This clonotype was picked up a small number of times. This chain joins TRBV7-3 and TRBJ2-3; TRBD2 might be the D (5 bases). In germline, CDR1 is SGHTA, CDR2 FQGTGA. Trimming stripped 2 bases from V and 4 bases from J, with 7 bases between. The CDR3 sequence is 13 residues long. CDR3 protein: CASSLLRADTQYF. The CDR3 nucleotides are TGTGCCAGCAGCTTATTGCGGGCAGATACGCAGTATTTT.

This clonotype showed up many times. V is TRBV18 and J is TRBJ2-7, with D unresolved. Per germline, CDR1 KGHSH and CDR2 LQKENI. V was trimmed by 6 bases and J by 0 bases, leaving 12 bases between them. The CDR3 loop spans 14 amino acids. Written as DNA, the CDR3 is TGTGCCAGCTCGGCGACTCTTAGCTCCTACGAGCAGTACTTC. Translating it yields CASSATLSSYEQYF.

This clonotype was counted many times. J is TRBJ2-5 and V is TRBV7-9; 12 nucleotides match TRBD1. This CDR3 is 15 amino acids long. The V gene's germline CDR1 is SEHNR and CDR2 FQNEAQ (reference sequence). V was pared by 3 bases and J by 1 base, with 0 bases of the junction left unmatched. The DNA for the CDR3 is TGTGCCAGCAGCTTGGGACAGGGGGCCCAAGAGACCCAGTACTTC. Residues: CASSLGQGAQETQYF.

This clonotype turned up a few times. V and J are TRBV4-3 and TRBJ2-3, with TRBD1 matching 7 bases. CDR3 length: 15 residues. Germline V gene sequence: CDR1 LGHNA, CDR2 YSLEER. The J segment lost 4 bases and the V segment lost 0 bases, leaving 4 bases of the junction unmatched. In DNA, the CDR3 is TGCGCCAGCAGCCAAGACGGGCAGGGGGCAGATACGCAGTATTTT. This sequence encodes CASSQDGQGADTQYF.

This clonotype was detected ten times or more. This chain connects TRBV11-3 to TRBJ2-3; no clear D. The CDR3 covers 16 residues. V was clipped by 0 bases and J by 0 bases, with 10 bases between them. Per germline, CDR1 SGHNT and CDR2 YENEEA. The CDR3 nucleotides read TGTGCCAGCAGCTTAGATCCGGGTACTAGCACAGATACGCAGTATTTT. Protein product: CASSLDPGTSTDTQYF. The complete variable domain, with remaining parts taken from reference TRBV11-3 and TRBJ2-3, reads EAGVVQSPRYKIIEKKQPVAFWCNPISGHNTLYWYLQNLGQGPELLIRYENEEAVDDSQLPKDRFSAERLKGVDSTLKIQPAELGDSAVYLCASSLDPGTSTDTQYFGPGTRLTVL.

This clonotype was recorded at least ten times. The rearrangement uses TRBV29-1 and TRBJ1-3; D not resolved. From germline, CDR1 is SQVTM and CDR2 ANQGSEA. The CDR3 contains 15 residues. The ends were cut back, 1 base at V and 0 bases at J, with 10 bases in the middle. In DNA form, the CDR3 reads TGCAGCGTTGAAGCCGGGGATCTCTCTGGAAACACCATATATTTT. This sequence encodes CSVEAGDLSGNTIYF.

This clonotype was found many times. The chain couples TRBV5-1 to TRBJ2-7, with D perhaps TRBD1 (5 bases). From germline, CDR1 is SGHRS and CDR2 YFSETQ. With 0 bases removed from V and 2 bases from J, the gap between germline ends came to 9 bases. This CDR3 region has 14 residues. The chain's CDR3 is CASSLAGNPYEQYF. The CDR3 DNA follows: TGCGCCAGCAGCTTGGCAGGGAACCCCTACGAGCAGTACTTC.

This clonotype was counted ten times or more. The chain joins TRBV6-2 or TRBV6-3 to TRBJ1-5; 10 nucleotides line up with TRBD1. The trim removed 4 bases at V and 5 bases at J, leaving 5 bases unmatched. Per germline, CDR1 MNHEY and CDR2 SVGEGT. There are 15 residues in the CDR3. This chain's CDR3 is CASSWTGGPDQPQHF. As DNA, the CDR3 is TGTGCCAGCAGTTGGACAGGGGGGCCGGATCAGCCCCAGCATTTT.

The chain couples TRBV2 to TRBJ2-3; maybe TRBD2 (5 bases). The CDR3 covers 12 residues. Trimming pared 10 bases from V and 2 bases from J, leaving 10 bases between. The germline gives CDR1 SNHLY, CDR2 FYNNEI. DNA of the CDR3: TGTGCCACTGGTAGCGTCACAGATACGCAGTATTTT. It specifies CATGSVTDTQYF.

This clonotype has at least ten counts. The chain employs TRBV11-2 and TRBJ1-2; D is uncertain. V was clipped by 1 base and J by 4 bases, with 4 bases between them. CDR1 is SGHAT, CDR2 FQNNGV, per germline. The CDR3 extends over 12 amino acids. The CDR3 region has the DNA TGTGCCAGCAGCTTAGGAAGCTATGGCTACACCTTC. Encoded protein: CASSLGSYGYTF. The full variable domain, completed using reference TRBV11-2 and TRBJ1-2, is EAGVAQSPRYKIIEKRQSVAFWCNPISGHATLYWYQQILGQGPKLLIQFQNNGVVDDSQLPKDRFSAERLKGVDSTLKIQPAKLEDSAVYLCASSLGSYGYTFGSGTRLTVV.

This clonotype was observed many times. The chain combines TRBV9 with TRBJ2-5; a weak D match, TRBD1 (6 bases). Germline V gene sequence: CDR1 SGDLS, CDR2 YYNGEE. This CDR3 spans 18 amino acids. Trimming removed 2 bases at V and 1 base at J, with 21 bases between. CDR3 in DNA: TGTGCCAGCAGCGTTTCCCCTCAGGCAGGGGCTTTCCAAGAGACCCAGTACTTC. Its protein is CASSVSPQAGAFQETQYF.

This clonotype was found many times. The chain links TRBV4-1 to TRBJ2-7, with 7 bases lining up with TRBD2. Germline CDR1 MGHRA, CDR2 YSYEKL. There are 14 residues in the CDR3. The V gene end was trimmed by 4 bases and the J gene end by 6 bases; junction bases not matched to a gene: 9. CDR3 coding DNA: TGCGCCAGCAGCCCCGGCGGGGGAGGGAGCGAGCAGTACTTC. This gives the protein CASSPGGGGSEQYF.

CDR3 residues: CASSQEQEYGELFF. For the CDR3, the DNA is TGCGCCAGCAGCCAAGAACAGGAATACGGGGAGCTGTTTTTT. This chain joins TRBV4-3 and TRBJ2-2; possibly TRBD1 for D (5 bases). The CDR3 is 14 amino acids. The ends were cut back, 0 bases at V and 7 bases at J, with 9 bases in the middle. Germline CDR1 is LGHNA and CDR2 is YSLEER.

Concerning this clonotype itself: Relative to the germline gene, one junction end is altered; a read error may explain this. The V and J genes are TRBV10-3 and TRBJ2-7; D might be TRBD1 (6 bases). CDR3 length: 12 residues. Looked up from germline, CDR1 is ENHRY and CDR2 is SYGVKD. The CDR3 protein is CVIRQDSPVQYF. The CDR3, as DNA: TGTGTCATCAGGCAGGACAGTCCAGTGCAGTACTTC.

This clonotype has a count of ten or more. The chain links TRBV7-2 to TRBJ2-1, with D possibly matching TRBD1 (6 bases). The CDR3 spans 14 residues. The germline gives CDR1 SGHTA, CDR2 FQGNSA. Trimming took 5 bases from V and 3 from J, leaving 11 bases between them. The CDR3 region has the DNA TGTGCCAGCAGCCCCGGGACATTCTACAATGAGCAGTTCTTC. Amino acids: CASSPGTFYNEQFF.

This clonotype was recorded a few times. The chain uses TRBV20-1 and TRBJ2-7; 9 bases align to TRBD2. The CDR3 is 14 amino acids. V lost 6 bases and J lost 5; bases outside the gene matches: 11. The germline gives CDR1 DFQATT, CDR2 SNEGSKA (reference sequence). The CDR3: CSAPGLASSNEQYF. CDR3 nucleotide sequence: TGCAGTGCACCGGGACTAGCATCATCCAACGAGCAGTACTTC.

The rearrangement uses TRBV29-1 and TRBJ2-5; D is uncertain. V was trimmed by 3 bases and J by 5 bases, leaving 16 bases between them. The CDR3 has 14 residues. From germline, CDR1 is SQVTM and CDR2 ANQGSEA. The CDR3 bases are TGCAGCGTTGAGAAGCCCCCTGTTCTTGAGACCCAGTACTTC. Residues: CSVEKPPVLETQYF.

This chain connects TRBV6-1 to TRBJ2-3; no clear D gene. CDR3 size: 15 residues. V was cut by 0 bases and J by 0 bases, with 7 bases left in between. Germline-derived CDR1 and CDR2 are MNHNS and SASEGT. The chain's CDR3 is CASSEADGSTDTQYF. CDR3 bases: TGTGCCAGCAGTGAAGCGGACGGCAGCACAGATACGCAGTATTTT.

This clonotype was counted many times. This chain connects TRBV6-1 to TRBJ2-1; tentative D call: TRBD2 (5 bases). Germline V CDR1 and CDR2: MNHNS, SASEGT. Trimming stripped 1 base from V and 4 bases from J, with 11 bases between. The CDR3 contains 15 residues. The CDR3 is CASSEEGRTYNEQFF. The CDR3 DNA sequence: TGTGCCAGCAGTGAAGAAGGACGGACTTACAATGAGCAGTTCTTC.

This clonotype was seen repeatedly, ten times or more. This chain links TRBV11-2 with TRBJ2-3; 10 bases line up with TRBD2. V lost 4 bases, J lost 2 bases, and 18 bases stayed unmatched. This CDR3 is built from 20 residues. Germline lookup yields CDR1 SGHAT and CDR2 FQNNGV. CDR3 amino acids: CASSYALAGVPRGHTDTQYF. The CDR3 nucleotides read TGTGCCAGCAGCTATGCCCTAGCGGGAGTTCCTCGGGGGCACACAGATACGCAGTATTTT.